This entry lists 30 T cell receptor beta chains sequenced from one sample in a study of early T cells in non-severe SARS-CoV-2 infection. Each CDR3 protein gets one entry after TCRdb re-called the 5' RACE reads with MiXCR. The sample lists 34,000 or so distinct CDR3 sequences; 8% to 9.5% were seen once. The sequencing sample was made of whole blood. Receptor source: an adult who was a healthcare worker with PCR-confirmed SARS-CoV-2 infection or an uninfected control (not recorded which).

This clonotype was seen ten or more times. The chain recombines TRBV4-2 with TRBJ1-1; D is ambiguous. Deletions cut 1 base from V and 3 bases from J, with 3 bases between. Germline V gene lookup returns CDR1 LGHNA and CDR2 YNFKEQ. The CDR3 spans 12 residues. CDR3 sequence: CASSQGYTEAFF. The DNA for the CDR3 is TGTGCCAGCAGCCAAGGCTACACTGAAGCTTTCTTT.

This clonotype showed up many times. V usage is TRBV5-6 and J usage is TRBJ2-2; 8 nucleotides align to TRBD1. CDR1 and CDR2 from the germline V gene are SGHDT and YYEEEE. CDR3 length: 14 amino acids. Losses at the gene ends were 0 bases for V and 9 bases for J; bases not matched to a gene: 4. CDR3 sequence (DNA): TGTGCCAGCAGCTTGGGGACAGGGAGCCGGGAGCTGTTTTTT. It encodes CASSLGTGSRELFF.

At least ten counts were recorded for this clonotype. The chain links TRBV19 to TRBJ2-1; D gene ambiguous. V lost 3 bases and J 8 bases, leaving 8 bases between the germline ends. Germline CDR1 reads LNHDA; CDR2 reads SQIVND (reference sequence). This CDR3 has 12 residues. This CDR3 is CASSMERYEQFF. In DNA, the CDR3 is TGTGCCAGTAGTATGGAGCGCTATGAGCAGTTCTTC.

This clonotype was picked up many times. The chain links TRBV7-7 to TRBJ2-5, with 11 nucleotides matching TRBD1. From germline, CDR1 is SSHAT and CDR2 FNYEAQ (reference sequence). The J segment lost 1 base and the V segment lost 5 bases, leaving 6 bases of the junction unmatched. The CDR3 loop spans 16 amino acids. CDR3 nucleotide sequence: TGTGCCAGCAGCGCCGGGACAGGGGGAGGCCAAGAGACCCAGTACTTC. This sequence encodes CASSAGTGGGQETQYF.

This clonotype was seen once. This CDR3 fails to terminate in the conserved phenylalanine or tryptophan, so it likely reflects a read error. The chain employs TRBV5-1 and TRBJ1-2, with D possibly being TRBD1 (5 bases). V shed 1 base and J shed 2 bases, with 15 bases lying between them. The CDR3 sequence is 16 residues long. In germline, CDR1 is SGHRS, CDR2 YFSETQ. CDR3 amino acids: CASSLLSGQANYGYTS. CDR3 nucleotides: TGCGCCAGCAGCTTGTTGTCGGGGCAGGCGAACTATGGCTACACCTCC.

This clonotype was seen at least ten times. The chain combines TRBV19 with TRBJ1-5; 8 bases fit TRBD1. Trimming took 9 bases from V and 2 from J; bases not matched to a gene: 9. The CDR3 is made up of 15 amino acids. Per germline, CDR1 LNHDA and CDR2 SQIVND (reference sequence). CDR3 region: CASSVQGDGNQPQHF. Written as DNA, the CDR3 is TGTGCCAGCAGCGTACAGGGGGATGGCAATCAGCCCCAGCATTTT.

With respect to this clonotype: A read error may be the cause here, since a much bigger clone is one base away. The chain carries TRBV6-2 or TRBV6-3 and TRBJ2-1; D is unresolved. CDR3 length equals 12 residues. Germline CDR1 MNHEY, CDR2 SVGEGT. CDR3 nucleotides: TGTGTCAGCACCGCCGATGGGGATGAGCAGTTCTTC. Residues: CVSTADGDEQFF.

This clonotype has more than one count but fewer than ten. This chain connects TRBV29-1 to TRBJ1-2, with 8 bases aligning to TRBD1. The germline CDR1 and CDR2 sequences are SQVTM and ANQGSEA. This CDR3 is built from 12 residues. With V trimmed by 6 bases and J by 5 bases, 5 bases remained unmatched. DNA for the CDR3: TGCAGCGTCCTCAGGGGGCAGTATGGCTACACCTTC. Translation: CSVLRGQYGYTF.

DNA of the CDR3: TGCGCCAGCAGCCCAACAGGGGGAAATACCGGGGAGCTGTTTTTT. Its translation is CASSPTGGNTGELFF. This chain joins TRBV4-1 and TRBJ2-2, with TRBD1 matching over 8 bases. This CDR3 has 15 residues. J was trimmed by 5 bases and V by 4 bases; bases with no gene match: 6. CDR1 MGHRA and CDR2 YSYEKL come from the germline V gene.

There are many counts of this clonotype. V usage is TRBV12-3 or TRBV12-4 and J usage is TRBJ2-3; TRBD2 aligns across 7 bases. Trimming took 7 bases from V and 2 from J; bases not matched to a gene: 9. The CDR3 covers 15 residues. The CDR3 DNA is TGTGCCAGCACCACGTCGCTAGCGGACACAGATACGCAGTATTTT. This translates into CASTTSLADTDTQYF.

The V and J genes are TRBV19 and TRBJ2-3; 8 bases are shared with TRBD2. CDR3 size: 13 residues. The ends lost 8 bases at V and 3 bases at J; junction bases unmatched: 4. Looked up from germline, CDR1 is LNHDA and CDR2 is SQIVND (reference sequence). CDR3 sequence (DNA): TGTGCCAGTGGGCGGGGGGAAACAGATACGCAGTATTTT. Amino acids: CASGRGETDTQYF.

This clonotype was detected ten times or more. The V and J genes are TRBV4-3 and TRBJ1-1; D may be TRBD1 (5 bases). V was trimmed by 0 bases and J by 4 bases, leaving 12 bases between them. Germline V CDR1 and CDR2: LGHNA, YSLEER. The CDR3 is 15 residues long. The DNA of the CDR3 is TGCGCCAGCAGCCAAGATAGTCAGGGCGGCACTGAAGCTTTCTTT. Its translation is CASSQDSQGGTEAFF.

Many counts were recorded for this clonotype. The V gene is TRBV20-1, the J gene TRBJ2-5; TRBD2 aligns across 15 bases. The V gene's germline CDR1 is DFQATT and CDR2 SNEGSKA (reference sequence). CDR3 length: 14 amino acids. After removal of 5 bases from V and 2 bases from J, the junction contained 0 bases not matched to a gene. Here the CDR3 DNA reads TGCAGTGCTGGGACTAGCGGGGGGCAAGAGACCCAGTACTTC. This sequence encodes CSAGTSGGQETQYF.

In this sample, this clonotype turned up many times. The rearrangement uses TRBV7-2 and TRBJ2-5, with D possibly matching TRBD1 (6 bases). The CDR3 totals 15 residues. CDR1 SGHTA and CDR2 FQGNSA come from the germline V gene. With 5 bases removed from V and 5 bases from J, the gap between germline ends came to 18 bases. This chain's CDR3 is CASSPIGGRAETQYF. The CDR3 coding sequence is TGTGCCAGCAGCCCCATAGGGGGTCGAGCGGAGACCCAGTACTTC.

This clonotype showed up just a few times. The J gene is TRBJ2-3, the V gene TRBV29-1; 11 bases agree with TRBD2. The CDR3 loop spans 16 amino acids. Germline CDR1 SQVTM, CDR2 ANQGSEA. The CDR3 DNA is TGCAGTGATTTGGGCTTACTAGCGGGGGACACAGATACGCAGTATTTT. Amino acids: CSDLGLLAGDTDTQYF.

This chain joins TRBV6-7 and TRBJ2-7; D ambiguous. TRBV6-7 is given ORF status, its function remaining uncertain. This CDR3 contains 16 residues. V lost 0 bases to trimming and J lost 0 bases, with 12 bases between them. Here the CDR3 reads CASSYSNSRSSYEQYF. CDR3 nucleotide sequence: TGTGCCAGCAGTTACTCGAACTCCAGAAGCTCCTACGAGCAGTACTTC.

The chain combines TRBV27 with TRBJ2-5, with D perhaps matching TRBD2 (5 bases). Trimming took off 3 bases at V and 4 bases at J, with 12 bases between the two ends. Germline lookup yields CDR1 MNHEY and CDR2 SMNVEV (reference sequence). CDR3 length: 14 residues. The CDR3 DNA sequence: TGTGCCAGCAGTTTCCGAGGGCCTCGAGAGACCCAGTACTTC. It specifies CASSFRGPRETQYF.

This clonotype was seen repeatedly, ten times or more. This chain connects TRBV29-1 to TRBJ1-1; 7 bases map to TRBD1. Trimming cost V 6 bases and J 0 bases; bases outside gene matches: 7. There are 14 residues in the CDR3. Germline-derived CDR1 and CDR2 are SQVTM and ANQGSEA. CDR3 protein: CSVYRGGVNTEAFF. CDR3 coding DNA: TGCAGCGTCTACAGGGGAGGGGTGAACACTGAAGCTTTCTTT.

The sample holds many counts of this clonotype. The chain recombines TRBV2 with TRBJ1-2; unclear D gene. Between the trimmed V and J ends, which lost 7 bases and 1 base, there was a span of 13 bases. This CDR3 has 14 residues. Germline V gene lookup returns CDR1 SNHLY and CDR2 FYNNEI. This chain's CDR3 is CASTSTFLNYGYTF. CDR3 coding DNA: TGTGCCAGCACTTCAACCTTCCTTAACTATGGCTACACCTTC.

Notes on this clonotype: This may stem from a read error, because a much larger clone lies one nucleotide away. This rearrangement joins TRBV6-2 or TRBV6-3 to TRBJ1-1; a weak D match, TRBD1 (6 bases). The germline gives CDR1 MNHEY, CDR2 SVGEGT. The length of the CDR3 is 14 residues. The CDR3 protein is CASSRRQVATEALF. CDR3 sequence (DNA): TGTGCCAGCAGTAGAAGACAGGTAGCGACTGAAGCTCTCTTT.

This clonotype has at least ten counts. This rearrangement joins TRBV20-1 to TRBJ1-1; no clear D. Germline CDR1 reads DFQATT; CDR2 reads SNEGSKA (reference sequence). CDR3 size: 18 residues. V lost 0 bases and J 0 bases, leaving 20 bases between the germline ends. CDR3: CSARDPSIGLVMNTEAFF. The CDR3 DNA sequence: TGCAGTGCTAGAGACCCCTCGATCGGATTGGTTATGAACACTGAAGCTTTCTTT.

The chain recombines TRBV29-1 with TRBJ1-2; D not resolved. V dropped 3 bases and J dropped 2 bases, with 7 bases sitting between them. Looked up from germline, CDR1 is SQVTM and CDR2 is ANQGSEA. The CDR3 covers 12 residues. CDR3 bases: TGCAGCGTTGAGGAGCCAAACTATGGCTACACCTTC. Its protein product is CSVEEPNYGYTF.

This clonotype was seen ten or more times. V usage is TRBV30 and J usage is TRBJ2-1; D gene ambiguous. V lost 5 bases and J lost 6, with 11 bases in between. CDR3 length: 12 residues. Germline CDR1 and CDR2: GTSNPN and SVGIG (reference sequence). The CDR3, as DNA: TGTGCCTGGCTCCCCAGAGGCAATGAGCAGTTCTTC. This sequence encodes CAWLPRGNEQFF.

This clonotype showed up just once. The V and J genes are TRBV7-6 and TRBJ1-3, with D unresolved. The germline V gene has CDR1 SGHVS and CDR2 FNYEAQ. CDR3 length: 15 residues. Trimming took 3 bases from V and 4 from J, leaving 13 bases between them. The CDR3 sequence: CASSFSDRPGNTIYF. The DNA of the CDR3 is TGTGCCAGCAGCTTCTCAGACCGACCCGGAAACACCATATATTTT.

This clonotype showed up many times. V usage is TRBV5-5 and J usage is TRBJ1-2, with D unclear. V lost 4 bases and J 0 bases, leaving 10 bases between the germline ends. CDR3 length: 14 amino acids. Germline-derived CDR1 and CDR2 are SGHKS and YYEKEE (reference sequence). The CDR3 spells CASSVNGANYGYTF. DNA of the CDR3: TGTGCCAGCAGCGTGAACGGAGCTAACTATGGCTACACCTTC.

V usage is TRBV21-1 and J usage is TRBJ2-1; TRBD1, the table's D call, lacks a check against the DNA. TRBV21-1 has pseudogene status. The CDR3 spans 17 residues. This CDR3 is CASSKKRRDSSYNEQFF. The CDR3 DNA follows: TGTGCCAGCAGCAAAAAGAGAAGGGACAGCTCCTACAATGAGCAGTTCTTC.

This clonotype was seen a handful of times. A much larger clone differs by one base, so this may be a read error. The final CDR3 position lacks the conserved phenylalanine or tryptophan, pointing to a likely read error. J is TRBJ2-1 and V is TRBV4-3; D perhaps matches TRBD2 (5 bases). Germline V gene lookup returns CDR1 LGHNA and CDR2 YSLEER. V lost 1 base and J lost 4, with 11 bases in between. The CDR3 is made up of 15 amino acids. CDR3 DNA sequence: TGCGCCAGCAGCCAAGGGAGGACTGGTTACAATGAGCAGTTCTCC. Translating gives CASSQGRTGYNEQFS.

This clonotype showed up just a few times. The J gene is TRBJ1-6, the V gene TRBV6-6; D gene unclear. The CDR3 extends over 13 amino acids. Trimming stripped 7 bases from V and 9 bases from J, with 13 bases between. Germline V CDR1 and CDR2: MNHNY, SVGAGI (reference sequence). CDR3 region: CASTITEGSPLHF. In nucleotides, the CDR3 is TGTGCCAGCACCATTACAGAAGGTTCACCCCTCCACTTT.

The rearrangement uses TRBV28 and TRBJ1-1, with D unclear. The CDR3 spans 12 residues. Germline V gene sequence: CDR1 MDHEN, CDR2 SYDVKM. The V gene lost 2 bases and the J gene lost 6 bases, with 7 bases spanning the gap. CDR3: CASSLTSAEAFF. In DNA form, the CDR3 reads TGTGCCAGCAGTTTAACTTCAGCTGAAGCTTTCTTT.

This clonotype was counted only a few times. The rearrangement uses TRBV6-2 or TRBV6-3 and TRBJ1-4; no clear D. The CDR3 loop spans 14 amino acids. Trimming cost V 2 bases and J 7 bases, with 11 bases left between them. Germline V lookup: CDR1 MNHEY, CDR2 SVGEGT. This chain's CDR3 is CASSYRSPREKLFF. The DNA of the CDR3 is TGTGCCAGCAGTTACCGGAGCCCTCGTGAAAAACTGTTTTTT.